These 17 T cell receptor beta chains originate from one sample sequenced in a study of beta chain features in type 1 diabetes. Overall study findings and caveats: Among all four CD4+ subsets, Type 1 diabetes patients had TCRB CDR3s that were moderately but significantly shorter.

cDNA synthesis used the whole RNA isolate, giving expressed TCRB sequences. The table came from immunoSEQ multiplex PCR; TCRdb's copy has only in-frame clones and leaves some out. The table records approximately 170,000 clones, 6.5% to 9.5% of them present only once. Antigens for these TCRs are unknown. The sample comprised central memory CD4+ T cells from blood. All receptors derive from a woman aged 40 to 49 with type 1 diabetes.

DNA for the CDR3: TGCAGCGTTGAAGATAGAACGGCTAGCGGGGGTCGAGATACGCAGTATTTT. It translates to CSVEDRTASGGRDTQYF. The chain couples TRBV29-1 to TRBJ2-3; 10 positions agree with TRBD2. The junction had 11 bases not matched to a gene; V was cut back by 0 bases and J by 5 bases. This CDR3 is 17 amino acids long. The germline gives CDR1 SQVTM, CDR2 ANQGSEA.

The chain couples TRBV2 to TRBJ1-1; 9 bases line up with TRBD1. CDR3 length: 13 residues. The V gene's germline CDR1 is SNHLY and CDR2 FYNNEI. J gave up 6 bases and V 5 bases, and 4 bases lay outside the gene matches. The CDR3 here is CASSSRTGAEAFF. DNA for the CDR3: TGTGCCAGCAGTTCTCGGACAGGGGCTGAAGCTTTCTTT. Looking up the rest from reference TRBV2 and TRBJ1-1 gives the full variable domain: EPEVTQTPSHQVTQMGQEVILRCVPISNHLYFYWYRQILGQKVEFLVSFYNNEISEKSEIFDDQFSVERPDGSNFTLKIRSTKLEDSAMYFCASSSRTGAEAFFGQGTRLTVV.

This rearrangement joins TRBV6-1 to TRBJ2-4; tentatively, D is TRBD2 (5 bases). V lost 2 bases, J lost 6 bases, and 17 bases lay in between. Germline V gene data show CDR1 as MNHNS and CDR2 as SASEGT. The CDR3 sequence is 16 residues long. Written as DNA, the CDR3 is TGTGCCAGCAGTGAACTGGGGAAACGCGGAGGAAACATTCAGTACTTC. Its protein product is CASSELGKRGGNIQYF.

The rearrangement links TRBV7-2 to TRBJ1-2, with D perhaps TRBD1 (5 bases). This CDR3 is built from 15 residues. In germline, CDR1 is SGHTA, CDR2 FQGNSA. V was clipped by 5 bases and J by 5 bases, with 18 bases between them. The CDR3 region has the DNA TGTGCCAGCAGCCACCGGTCGGGAGGGGATTATGGCTACACCTTC. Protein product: CASSHRSGGDYGYTF.

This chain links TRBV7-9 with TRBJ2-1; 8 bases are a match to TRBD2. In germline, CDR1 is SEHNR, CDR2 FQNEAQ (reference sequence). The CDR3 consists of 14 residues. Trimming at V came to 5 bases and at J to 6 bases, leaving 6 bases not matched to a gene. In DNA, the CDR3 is TGTGCCAGCAGCCAAGCGGGAGCACCCAATGAGCAGTTCTTC. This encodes CASSQAGAPNEQFF.

The CDR3 spells CASGHRGETQYF. The CDR3 DNA reads as TGTGCCAGCGGTCATAGGGGGGAGACCCAGTACTTC. The V and J genes are TRBV7-2 and TRBJ2-5; maybe TRBD1 (6 bases). Per the germline V gene, CDR1 is SGHTA and CDR2 is FQGNSA. The CDR3 extends over 12 amino acids. V was shortened by 8 bases and J by 5 bases, with 12 bases between the two germline ends.

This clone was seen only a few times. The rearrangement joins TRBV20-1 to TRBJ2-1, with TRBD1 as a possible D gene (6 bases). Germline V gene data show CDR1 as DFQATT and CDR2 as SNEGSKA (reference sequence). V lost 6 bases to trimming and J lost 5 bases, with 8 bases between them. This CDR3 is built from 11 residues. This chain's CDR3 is CSADRNNEQFF. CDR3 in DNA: TGCAGTGCGGACAGAAACAATGAGCAGTTCTTC.

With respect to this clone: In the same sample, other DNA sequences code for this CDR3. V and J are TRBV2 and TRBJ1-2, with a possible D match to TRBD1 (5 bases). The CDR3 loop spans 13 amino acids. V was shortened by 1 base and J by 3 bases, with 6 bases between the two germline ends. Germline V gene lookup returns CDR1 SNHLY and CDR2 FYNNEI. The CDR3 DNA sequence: TGTGCCAGCAGTGAAGGCAGGGACTATGGCTACACCTTC. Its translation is CASSEGRDYGYTF.

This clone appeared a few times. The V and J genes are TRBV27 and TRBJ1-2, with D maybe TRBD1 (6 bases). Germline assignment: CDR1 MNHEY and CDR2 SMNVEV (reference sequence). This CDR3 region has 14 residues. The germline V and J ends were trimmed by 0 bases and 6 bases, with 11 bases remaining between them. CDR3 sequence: CASSLSGTNNGYTF. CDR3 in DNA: TGTGCCAGCAGTTTATCCGGGACAAATAATGGCTACACCTTC.

The CDR3 loop reads CASSPGTGRDTEAFF. CDR3 nucleotide sequence: TGTGCCAGCTCACCCGGGACAGGGAGGGACACTGAAGCTTTCTTT. J is TRBJ1-1 and V is TRBV18; 9 bases agree with TRBD1. The CDR3 covers 15 residues. The V segment lost 3 bases and the J segment 3 bases; nucleotides outside the gene matches: 5. CDR1 is KGHSH and CDR2 is LQKENI in the germline V gene.

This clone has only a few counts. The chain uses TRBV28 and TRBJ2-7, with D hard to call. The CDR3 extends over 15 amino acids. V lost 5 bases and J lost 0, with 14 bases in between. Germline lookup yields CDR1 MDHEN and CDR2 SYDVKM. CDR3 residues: CASSPRIDNSYEQYF. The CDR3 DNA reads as TGTGCCAGCAGTCCCCGGATCGACAACTCCTACGAGCAGTACTTC. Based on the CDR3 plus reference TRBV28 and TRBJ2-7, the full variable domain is DVKVTQSSRYLVKRTGEKVFLECVQDMDHENMFWYRQDPGLGLRLIYFSYDVKMKEKGDIPEGYSVSREKKERFSLILESASTNQTSMYLCASSPRIDNSYEQYFGPGTRLTVT.

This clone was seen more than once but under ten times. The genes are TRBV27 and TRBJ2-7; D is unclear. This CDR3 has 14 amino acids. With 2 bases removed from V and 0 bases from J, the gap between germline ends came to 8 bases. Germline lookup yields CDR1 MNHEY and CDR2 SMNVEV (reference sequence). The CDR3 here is CASSLVGSSYEQYF. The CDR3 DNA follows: TGTGCCAGCAGTTTAGTCGGTAGCTCCTACGAGCAGTACTTC.

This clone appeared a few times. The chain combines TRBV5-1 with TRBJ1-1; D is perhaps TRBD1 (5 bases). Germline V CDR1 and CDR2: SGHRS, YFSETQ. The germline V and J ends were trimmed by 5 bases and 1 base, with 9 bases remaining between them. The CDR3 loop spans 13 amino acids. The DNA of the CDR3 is TGCGCCAGCAGTGACAGTCAGAACACTGAAGCTTTCTTT. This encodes CASSDSQNTEAFF.

CDR3 residues: CSVRPGLAGADTQYF. CDR3 in DNA: TGCAGCGTCCGACCGGGACTAGCGGGGGCAGATACGCAGTATTTT. The genes are TRBV29-1 and TRBJ2-3; 14 nucleotides align to TRBD2. The ends lost 6 bases at V and 4 bases at J; junction bases unmatched: 6. This CDR3 spans 15 amino acids. Germline V lookup: CDR1 SQVTM, CDR2 ANQGSEA.

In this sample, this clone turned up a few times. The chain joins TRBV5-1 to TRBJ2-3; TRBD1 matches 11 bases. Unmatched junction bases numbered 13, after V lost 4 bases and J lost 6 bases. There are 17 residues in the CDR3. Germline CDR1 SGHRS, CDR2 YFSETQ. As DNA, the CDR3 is TGCGCCAGCAGCCCCAACCCCGGGACAGGGGGTGTGGATACGCAGTATTTT. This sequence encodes CASSPNPGTGGVDTQYF.

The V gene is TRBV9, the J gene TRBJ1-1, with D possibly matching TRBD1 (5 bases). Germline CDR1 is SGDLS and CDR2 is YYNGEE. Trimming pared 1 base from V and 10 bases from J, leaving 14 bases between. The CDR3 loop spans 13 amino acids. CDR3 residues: CASSVTGVTGAFF. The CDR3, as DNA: TGTGCCAGCAGCGTAACGGGGGTTACCGGAGCTTTCTTT.

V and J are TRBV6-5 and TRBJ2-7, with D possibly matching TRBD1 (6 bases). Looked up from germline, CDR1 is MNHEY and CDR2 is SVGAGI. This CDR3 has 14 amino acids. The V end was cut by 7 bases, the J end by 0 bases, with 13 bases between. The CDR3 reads CASILDSSSYEQYF. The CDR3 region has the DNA TGTGCCAGCATCCTGGACAGCAGCTCCTACGAGCAGTACTTC.